These 32 T cell receptor beta chains share one sample of origin, sequenced in a study of shared clonotypes between healthy human individuals. Some clones are missing from TCRdb's copy, which holds only in-frame ones; the method was immunoSEQ multiplex PCR. Among some 1.4 million clones listed, around 97% were seen once. Sequencing was performed on naive CD4+ T cells sorted from blood. The subset is: CD45RA+ positively selected. The origin of the receptors is a young man in good health.

This chain uses TRBV10-3 with TRBJ2-2; TRBD1 agrees at 12 bases. CDR1 is ENHRY, CDR2 SYGVKD, per germline. With 6 bases clipped from V and 6 bases from J, the junction kept 8 bases outside the gene matches. The CDR3 consists of 16 residues. CDR3 protein: CAISDGTGGRSGELFF. DNA of the CDR3: TGTGCCATCAGCGATGGGACAGGGGGCAGATCCGGGGAGCTGTTTTTT.

The V and J genes are TRBV2 and TRBJ2-7, with D perhaps matching TRBD1 (6 bases). Germline V gene sequence: CDR1 SNHLY, CDR2 FYNNEI. Trimming took off 6 bases at V and 2 bases at J, with 17 bases between the two ends. The CDR3 totals 15 residues. The CDR3 protein is CASSPRTQGTYEQYF. The CDR3 nucleotides are TGTGCCAGCAGCCCTCGAACCCAGGGGACCTACGAGCAGTACTTC.

V usage is TRBV7-3 and J usage is TRBJ2-3, with D possibly being TRBD2 (6 bases). The CDR3 is 17 residues long. The V and J ends lost 5 bases and 2 bases respectively, with 20 bases between them. Germline V gene data show CDR1 as SGHTA and CDR2 as FQGTGA. The CDR3 sequence is CASSPEPPGTFTDTQYF. CDR3 bases: TGTGCCAGCAGCCCAGAGCCCCCCGGGACTTTCACAGATACGCAGTATTTT.

V is TRBV15 and J is TRBJ2-3; a weak D match, TRBD2 (6 bases). CDR3 size: 14 residues. The V gene lost 6 bases and the J gene lost 5 bases, with 15 bases spanning the gap. Germline V CDR1 and CDR2: LNHNV, YYDKDF (reference sequence). The CDR3 coding sequence is TGTGCCACCAGTCTGGAGGGAGTGGGAGATACGCAGTATTTT. Encoded protein: CATSLEGVGDTQYF.

V and J are TRBV28 and TRBJ1-4; D might be TRBD1 (5 bases). V was cut by 2 bases and J by 1 base, with 14 bases left in between. CDR3 length: 17 residues. Germline V gene sequence: CDR1 MDHEN, CDR2 SYDVKM. The CDR3 loop reads CASSLLGLGETNEKLFF. Written as DNA, the CDR3 is TGTGCCAGCAGTTTACTGGGGCTCGGGGAAACTAATGAAAAACTGTTTTTT.

The chain recombines TRBV5-6 with TRBJ2-1; 9 nucleotides agree with TRBD2. This CDR3 region has 16 residues. CDR1 is SGHDT and CDR2 is YYEEEE in the germline V gene. V trimming: 2 bases; J trimming: 3 bases; junction bases outside the gene matches: 6. CDR3 in DNA: TGTGCCAGCAGCTTTGGGACTAGCCATAACTACAATGAGCAGTTCTTC. It codes for CASSFGTSHNYNEQFF. Variable domain in full (rest from reference TRBV5-6 and TRBJ2-1): DAGVTQSPTHLIKTRGQQVTLRCSPKSGHDTVSWYQQALGQGPQFIFQYYEEEERQRGNFPDRFSGHQFPNYSSELNVNALLLGDSALYLCASSFGTSHNYNEQFFGPGTRLTVL.

The V call is TRBV29-1, the J call TRBJ2-1; D is ambiguous. This CDR3 has 14 amino acids. Germline V gene sequence: CDR1 SQVTM, CDR2 ANQGSEA. Trimming removed 5 bases from V and 0 bases from J, with 11 bases in between. CDR3 in amino acids: CSVRIQSSYNEQFF. In DNA, the CDR3 is TGCAGCGTTCGCATCCAGAGCTCCTACAATGAGCAGTTCTTC.

This chain uses TRBV11-2 with TRBJ2-7, with D possibly being TRBD1 (6 bases). The CDR3 runs 15 residues. Germline loops: CDR1 SGHAT, CDR2 FQNNGV. Trimming shortened V by 5 bases and J by 3 bases, and 17 bases separated the two germline ends. CDR3 region: CASSPTRGDYYEQYF. The CDR3 DNA is TGTGCCAGCAGCCCAACCAGGGGCGACTACTACGAGCAGTACTTC.

The chain joins TRBV18 to TRBJ1-2; TRBD1 aligns across 8 bases. J was trimmed by 7 bases and V by 3 bases; bases with no gene match: 10. In germline, CDR1 is KGHSH, CDR2 LQKENI. The CDR3 is 15 residues long. As DNA, the CDR3 is TGTGCCAGCTCACCCACCACCGGGACAGGTCTTGGCTACACCTTC. Encoded protein: CASSPTTGTGLGYTF. Full variable domain (rest looked up from reference TRBV18 and TRBJ1-2): NAGVMQNPRHLVRRRGQEARLRCSPMKGHSHVYWYRQLPEEGLKFMVYLQKENIIDESGMPKERFSAEFPKEGPSILRIQQVVRGDSAAYFCASSPTTGTGLGYTFGSGTRLTVV.

The genes are TRBV7-2 and TRBJ1-3, with D uncertain. The CDR3 has 14 residues. In germline, CDR1 is SGHTA, CDR2 FQGNSA. The V gene lost 4 bases and the J gene lost 0 bases, with 7 bases spanning the gap. Here the CDR3 reads CASSSVPSGNTIYF. The CDR3 bases are TGTGCCAGCAGCTCCGTCCCCTCTGGAAACACCATATATTTT.

The chain uses TRBV28 and TRBJ1-5; D gene uncertain. Germline V lookup: CDR1 MDHEN, CDR2 SYDVKM. This CDR3 is 15 amino acids long. The ends were cut back, 7 bases at V and 4 bases at J, with 17 bases in the middle. DNA for the CDR3: TGTGCCAGCACCCCGAGTCCTGGAGGGAATCAGCCCCAGCATTTT. This codes for CASTPSPGGNQPQHF.

The count of this clone is one. The chain links TRBV28 to TRBJ1-2; the match to TRBD1 covers 10 bases. J lost 2 bases, V lost 3 bases, and 9 bases had no gene match. The germline CDR1 and CDR2 sequences are MDHEN and SYDVKM. The length of the CDR3 is 17 residues. The CDR3 region has the DNA TGTGCCAGCAGTTTTGATGGCCGGGACAGGGGCAACTATGGCTACACCTTC. Residues: CASSFDGRDRGNYGYTF.

This chain joins TRBV5-1 and TRBJ2-4; D may be TRBD1 (6 bases). The germline V gene has CDR1 SGHRS and CDR2 YFSETQ. The CDR3 has 13 amino acids. Between the trimmed V and J ends, which lost 0 bases and 5 bases, there was a span of 6 bases. CDR3 amino acids: CASSLAGENIQYF. The CDR3 DNA reads as TGCGCCAGCAGCTTGGCAGGGGAAAACATTCAGTACTTC.

The rearrangement uses TRBV5-4 and TRBJ2-2, with a possible D match to TRBD2 (5 bases). Germline CDR1 and CDR2: SGHNT and YYREEE (reference sequence). This CDR3 is built from 16 residues. V was cut by 0 bases and J by 7 bases, with 16 bases left in between. The CDR3, as DNA: TGTGCCAGCAGCTTGGTTCCGGGAAAACTGGACGGGGAGCTGTTTTTT. Its translation is CASSLVPGKLDGELFF.

The table lists this clone with a few counts. The chain combines TRBV5-1 with TRBJ1-1; 10 nucleotides agree with TRBD1. Germline CDR1 reads SGHRS; CDR2 reads YFSETQ. Trimming removed 4 bases from V and 11 bases from J; junction bases left unmatched: 14. This CDR3 is 15 amino acids long. CDR3 nucleotides: TGCGCCAGCAGCCCGACGGGACAGGGGCGGTCGAGGGCTTTCTTT. This translates into CASSPTGQGRSRAFF.

On this clone itself: The sample holds other DNA sequences that translate to the same CDR3. V gene TRBV7-2 combines with J gene TRBJ1-5; D is unresolved. This CDR3 is built from 14 residues. V lost 1 base to trimming and J lost 5 bases, with 9 bases between them. The germline V gene encodes CDR1 SGHTA and CDR2 FQGNSA. CDR3 nucleotides: TGTGCCAGCAGCTTAGGTGGGCGAGATCAGCCCCAGCATTTT. It yields the protein CASSLGGRDQPQHF.

CDR3 sequence: CASSLEAGPGTDTQYF. DNA of the CDR3: TGCGCCAGCAGCTTGGAGGCGGGCCCGGGGACAGATACGCAGTATTTT. The gene calls are TRBV5-1 and TRBJ2-3; D is possibly TRBD2 (5 bases). The CDR3 runs 16 residues. Germline lookup yields CDR1 SGHRS and CDR2 YFSETQ. Between the trimmed V and J ends, which lost 0 bases and 3 bases, there was a span of 14 bases.

The rearrangement uses TRBV5-1 and TRBJ2-7, with 7 nucleotides matching TRBD1. Trimming took 0 bases from V and 5 from J; bases not matched to a gene: 23. CDR3 length: 20 amino acids. Germline CDR1 SGHRS, CDR2 YFSETQ. The CDR3 spells CASSLVGGAGRDFGQDEQYF. In nucleotides, the CDR3 is TGCGCCAGCAGCTTGGTAGGGGGCGCGGGCCGAGATTTCGGGCAGGACGAGCAGTACTTC.

On this clone: In the same sample, other DNA sequences code for this CDR3. V is TRBV7-2 and J is TRBJ2-7, with D perhaps matching TRBD2 (5 bases). Per germline, CDR1 SGHTA and CDR2 FQGNSA. The CDR3 consists of 13 residues. Trimming removed 5 bases at V and 3 bases at J, with 11 bases between. DNA of the CDR3: TGTGCCAGCAGCCTGCGGGCAGGCTACGAGCAGTACTTC. It specifies CASSLRAGYEQYF.

This chain joins TRBV7-9 and TRBJ2-3; TRBD2 matches 8 bases. The V gene end was trimmed by 5 bases and the J gene end by 1 base; junction bases not matched to a gene: 2. The CDR3 loop spans 14 amino acids. Germline-derived CDR1 and CDR2 are SEHNR and FQNEAQ (reference sequence). The CDR3 here is CASSDSGGTDTQYF. CDR3 coding DNA: TGTGCCAGCAGCGATAGCGGGGGCACAGATACGCAGTATTTT.

The chain recombines TRBV5-1 with TRBJ2-6; D possibly uses TRBD1 or TRBD2 (5 bases each). V lost 3 bases and J 4 bases, leaving 26 bases between the germline ends. The CDR3 loop spans 20 amino acids. The germline gives CDR1 SGHRS, CDR2 YFSETQ. The CDR3 sequence: CASSSLVRESPLAGANVLTF. The CDR3 nucleotides are TGCGCCAGCAGCTCCCTCGTCAGGGAGTCCCCTCTTGCGGGGGCCAACGTCCTGACTTTC.

The rearrangement links TRBV28 to TRBJ1-2, with 8 nucleotides matching TRBD1. The junction had 5 bases not matched to a gene; V was cut back by 3 bases and J by 2 bases. This CDR3 spans 15 amino acids. CDR1 and CDR2 from the germline V gene are MDHEN and SYDVKM. CDR3 DNA sequence: TGTGCCAGCAGTTTTTCGGACAGGGACAACTATGGCTACACCTTC. This encodes CASSFSDRDNYGYTF.

The J gene is TRBJ2-4, the V gene TRBV18; TRBD1 aligns across 7 bases. CDR1 and CDR2 from the germline V gene are KGHSH and LQKENI. Trimming at V came to 3 bases and at J to 11 bases, leaving 4 bases not matched to a gene. This CDR3 is built from 12 residues. The CDR3 spells CASSPPTGVQYF. In DNA, the CDR3 is TGTGCCAGCTCACCGCCTACAGGGGTTCAGTACTTC.

This clone was seen once. This rearrangement joins TRBV6-1 to TRBJ1-5; 7 bases are shared with TRBD1. This CDR3 contains 15 residues. CDR1 MNHNS and CDR2 SASEGT come from the germline V gene. Trimming at V came to 6 bases and at J to 3 bases, leaving 8 bases not matched to a gene. The CDR3 is CASSPSTGANQPQHF. CDR3 nucleotides: TGTGCCAGCAGCCCATCAACAGGGGCCAATCAGCCCCAGCATTTT.

A word on this clone: An end of the junction does not agree with germline; a read error may underlie this. The rearrangement uses TRBV29-1 and TRBJ1-2, with a weak D call TRBD1 (5 bases). The CDR3 consists of 15 residues. In germline, CDR1 is SQVTM, CDR2 ANQGSEA. This CDR3 reads CSVQERQGTNYGYTF. The CDR3 DNA sequence: TGCAGCGTTCAAGAAAGGCAGGGAACAAACTATGGCTACACCTTC.

The V gene is TRBV4-3, the J gene TRBJ2-6, with D uncertain. Germline CDR1 reads LGHNA; CDR2 reads YSLEER. CDR3 length: 14 residues. V was trimmed by 0 bases and J by 4 bases, leaving 4 bases between them. CDR3 residues: CASSQDTGANVLTF. Written as DNA, the CDR3 is TGCGCCAGCAGCCAAGATACCGGGGCCAACGTCCTGACTTTC.

The chain joins TRBV5-1 to TRBJ2-7; TRBD2 might be the D (6 bases). Germline loops: CDR1 SGHRS, CDR2 YFSETQ. Trimming removed 4 bases from V and 1 base from J, with 18 bases in between. This CDR3 has 16 amino acids. CDR3 sequence: CASSPGQGSGSYEQYF. CDR3 DNA sequence: TGCGCCAGCAGCCCAGGGCAGGGTAGCGGATCCTACGAGCAGTACTTC.

The chain has TRBV10-3 and TRBJ2-7, with D perhaps TRBD2 (7 bases). This CDR3 has 13 residues. Trimming removed 7 bases from V and 4 bases from J, with 14 bases in between. Germline V gives CDR1 ENHRY, CDR2 SYGVKD. The CDR3 protein is CAITPGGPYEQYF. As DNA, the CDR3 is TGTGCCATCACCCCCGGGGGGCCGTACGAGCAGTACTTC.

The gene calls are TRBV11-3 and TRBJ2-2, with 7 positions matching TRBD2. The germline V gene encodes CDR1 SGHNT and CDR2 YENEEA. V was pared by 1 base and J by 0 bases, with 14 bases of the junction left unmatched. The CDR3 runs to 20 residues. This CDR3 is CASSLAFPAGPASNTGELFF. CDR3 nucleotides: TGTGCCAGCAGCTTAGCATTCCCAGCGGGACCCGCCTCGAACACCGGGGAGCTGTTTTTT.

V usage is TRBV15 and J usage is TRBJ2-2; the D gene is possibly TRBD2 (6 bases). The CDR3 has 16 residues. With 5 bases removed from V and 5 bases from J, the gap between germline ends came to 18 bases. Per the germline V gene, CDR1 is LNHNV and CDR2 is YYDKDF (reference sequence). The CDR3 region has the DNA TGTGCCACCAGCCCCCTGGGGGGAGTTCGTACCGGGGAGCTGTTTTTT. Translation gives CATSPLGGVRTGELFF.

This clone has more than one count but fewer than ten. The same CDR3 is also encoded by other DNA sequences in this sample. The CDR3 sequence is CASSLGTDYGYTF. CDR3 in DNA: TGCGCCAGCAGCTTAGGGACAGACTATGGCTACACCTTC. The rearrangement links TRBV5-1 to TRBJ1-2, with 7 bases lining up with TRBD1. There are 13 residues in the CDR3. Germline CDR1 reads SGHRS; CDR2 reads YFSETQ. The V gene end was trimmed by 2 bases and the J gene end by 3 bases; junction bases not matched to a gene: 1. Full variable domain (outside the CDR3, taken from reference TRBV5-1 and TRBJ1-2): KAGVTQTPRYLIKTRGQQVTLSCSPISGHRSVSWYQQTPGQGLQFLFEYFSETQRNKGNFPGRFSGRQFSNSRSEMNVSTLELGDSALYLCASSLGTDYGYTFGSGTRLTVV.

The chain employs TRBV11-2 and TRBJ1-6; D call uncertain. This CDR3 has 15 amino acids. Between the trimmed V and J ends, which lost 5 bases and 7 bases, there was a span of 15 bases. CDR1 SGHAT and CDR2 FQNNGV come from the germline V gene. The CDR3 bases are TGTGCCAGCAGCCGCGGTAGAGGGTCGAATTCACCCCTCCACTTT. As protein: CASSRGRGSNSPLHF.